One sample yielded the 23 T cell receptor beta chains listed below, sequenced in a study of T cells in Graves' hyperthyroidism and ophthalmopathy. Amplification of TCR beta CDR3 regions used RNA as the template. The HTBI primer set drove a first-round RT-PCR of the TCR CDR3. One entry per CDR3 protein, called by TCRdb with MiXCR from the multiplex PCR reads. The table shows roughly 530,000 distinct CDR3 sequences, with approximately 17% occurring only once. The sequencing input was blood. The receptors were gathered from a woman younger than 35 with Graves' ophthalmopathy.

This clonotype turned up a few times. This chain connects TRBV9 to TRBJ2-3; TRBD2 is a possible D gene (6 bases). The CDR3 loop spans 14 amino acids. The germline CDR1 and CDR2 sequences are SGDLS and YYNGEE. The V end lost 0 bases, the J end lost 11 bases, and 16 bases lay between the germline ends. DNA of the CDR3: TGTGCCAGCAGCGTAGAGTTCATGGAGGGCGTGCAGTATTTT. It encodes CASSVEFMEGVQYF.

This clonotype was picked up many times. CDR3 sequence reads: CASSSGGQPYEQYF. Written as DNA, the CDR3 is TGTGCCAGCAGCTCCGGGGGACAACCATACGAGCAGTACTTC. The V gene is TRBV7-9, the J gene TRBJ2-7; possibly TRBD1 or TRBD2 for D (6 bases each). V lost 4 bases, J lost 4 bases, and 14 bases lay in between. Germline assignment: CDR1 SEHNR and CDR2 FQNEAQ (reference sequence). This CDR3 spans 14 amino acids.

This clonotype turned up a few times. The chain couples TRBV6-1 to TRBJ2-1, with TRBD2 identical over 8 bases. CDR1 is MNHNS and CDR2 is SASEGT in the germline V gene. This CDR3 spans 16 amino acids. The V and J ends lost 6 bases and 10 bases, in that order; junction bases with no gene match: 17. CDR3 nucleotide sequence: TGTGCCAGCAGCCCGCTCGCGTCGCGGGAGGAGCGGGAGCAGTTCTTC. Translated: CASSPLASREEREQFF.

This clonotype was counted many times. The chain is built from TRBV2 and TRBJ2-1; TRBD2 aligns across 13 bases. From germline, CDR1 is SNHLY and CDR2 FYNNEI. J lost 10 bases, V lost 8 bases, and 5 bases had no gene match. The CDR3 runs to 13 residues. CDR3 loop: CASPLAGGPEQFF. The CDR3 nucleotides read TGTGCCAGCCCACTAGCGGGGGGGCCCGAGCAGTTCTTC. Full variable domain (rest looked up from reference TRBV2 and TRBJ2-1): EPEVTQTPSHQVTQMGQEVILRCVPISNHLYFYWYRQILGQKVEFLVSFYNNEISEKSEIFDDQFSVERPDGSNFTLKIRSTKLEDSAMYFCASPLAGGPEQFFGPGTRLTVL.

J is TRBJ2-3 and V is TRBV15, with 10 bases matching TRBD2. CDR1 and CDR2 (germline): LNHNV, YYDKDF (reference sequence). The CDR3 length is 16 residues. The V and J ends lost 0 bases and 1 base, in that order; junction bases with no gene match: 1. CDR3 nucleotides: TGTGCCACCAGCAGAGATCTAGCGGGGGGCACAGATACGCAGTATTTT. Translating gives CATSRDLAGGTDTQYF. The whole variable domain, remainder taken from reference TRBV15 and TRBJ2-3, is DAMVIQNPRYQVTQFGKPVTLSCSQTLNHNVMYWYQQKSSQAPKLLFHYYDKDFNNEADTPDNFQSRRPNTSFCFLDIRSPGLGDTAMYLCATSRDLAGGTDTQYFGPGTRLTVL.

This chain connects TRBV5-8 to TRBJ1-5; D is unclear. The CDR3 length is 17 residues. CDR1 and CDR2 from the germline V gene are SGHTS and YDEGEE. Between the trimmed V and J ends, which lost 0 bases and 2 bases, there was a span of 15 bases. For the CDR3, the DNA is TGTGCCAGCAGCTTGGACTTTGGGGTCGAAGGCAATCAGCCCCAGCATTTT. It yields the protein CASSLDFGVEGNQPQHF.

This clonotype was recorded many times. V gene TRBV7-9 combines with J gene TRBJ2-7, with 7 bases identical to TRBD1. Germline V gene lookup returns CDR1 SEHNR and CDR2 FQNEAQ (reference sequence). The CDR3 covers 14 residues. V lost 8 bases to trimming and J lost 2 bases; unmatched junction nucleotides: 9. This chain's CDR3 is CASQGDQRTYEQYF. The CDR3 bases are TGTGCCAGCCAGGGGGACCAGCGGACCTACGAGCAGTACTTC.

On this clonotype itself: This may be a read error, as it is one base from a much larger clone. The CDR3 loop reads CASSVLGGGYNEQYF. CDR3 nucleotide sequence: TGTGCCAGCAGCGTACTAGGGGGTGGGTACAATGAGCAGTACTTC. This rearrangement joins TRBV9 to TRBJ2-1; possible D gene TRBD1, 6 bases. The assigned J gene may be wrong: the sequence end matches TRBJ2-7 better. Germline V gene sequence: CDR1 SGDLS, CDR2 YYNGEE. The CDR3 contains 15 residues.

This clonotype was recorded at least ten times. The chain employs TRBV18 and TRBJ2-7; 9 positions match TRBD1. The V segment lost 3 bases and the J segment 4 bases; nucleotides outside the gene matches: 4. Per germline, CDR1 KGHSH and CDR2 LQKENI. The CDR3 has 14 residues. The CDR3 loop is CASSPAQGAYEQYF. The CDR3 bases are TGTGCCAGCTCACCGGCACAGGGGGCTTACGAGCAGTACTTC.

Only a few counts were recorded for this clonotype. V and J are TRBV5-1 and TRBJ2-2; 8 nucleotides agree with TRBD1. Germline CDR1 and CDR2: SGHRS and YFSETQ. The V and J ends lost 2 bases and 7 bases, in that order; junction bases with no gene match: 7. There are 15 residues in the CDR3. CDR3 loop: CASSFGTGEVGELFF. In nucleotides, the CDR3 is TGCGCCAGCAGCTTTGGGACAGGCGAAGTCGGGGAGCTGTTTTTT.

This clonotype was picked up a small number of times. The chain combines TRBV5-5 with TRBJ2-3, with no clear D. V was clipped by 0 bases and J by 2 bases, with 7 bases between them. CDR3 length: 14 amino acids. In germline, CDR1 is SGHKS, CDR2 YYEKEE (reference sequence). CDR3 DNA: TGTGCCAGCAGCTTGGGGGTTTACACAGATACGCAGTATTTT. Its translation: CASSLGVYTDTQYF.

This clonotype was detected only a few times. The germline gene is not matched at one end of the junction; a read error may be the cause. In nucleotides, the CDR3 is TGTGCCAGCAGCTTCGTCGGAGGGAGCACGGATACGCAGTATTTT. This encodes CASSFVGGSTDTQYF. The chain links TRBV5-6 to TRBJ2-3; D is perhaps TRBD2 (6 bases). CDR1 SGHDT and CDR2 YYEEEE come from the germline V gene. The CDR3 sequence is 15 residues long.

The V gene is TRBV2, the J gene TRBJ1-1; TRBD1 aligns across 7 bases. J gave up 5 bases and V 6 bases, and 15 bases lay outside the gene matches. Germline loops: CDR1 SNHLY, CDR2 FYNNEI. The CDR3 loop spans 16 amino acids. In DNA, the CDR3 is TGTGCCAGCAGCGAAACGAATTCAGGGGGGAGGACTGAAGCTTTCTTT. It specifies CASSETNSGGRTEAFF.

The chain carries TRBV27 and TRBJ1-1, with D unresolved. The V end was cut by 2 bases, the J end by 7 bases, with 11 bases between. This CDR3 contains 13 residues. Germline CDR1 reads MNHEY; CDR2 reads SMNVEV (reference sequence). The DNA for the CDR3 is TGTGCCAGCAGTTTAAGAGTTTCGTATGAAGCTTTCTTT. This translates into CASSLRVSYEAFF.

The V call is TRBV5-1, the J call TRBJ1-1, with TRBD1 identical over 8 bases. Germline CDR1 reads SGHRS; CDR2 reads YFSETQ. This CDR3 region has 14 residues. J gave up 4 bases and V 4 bases, and 6 bases lay outside the gene matches. The CDR3 DNA reads TGCGCCAGCAGCGAAGGGACAGGTGGCACTGAAGCTTTCTTT. Translating it yields CASSEGTGGTEAFF.

The rearrangement uses TRBV6-5 and TRBJ2-1; a weak D match, TRBD2 (7 bases). CDR3 size: 16 residues. V was clipped by 3 bases and J by 3 bases, with 15 bases between them. Germline V lookup: CDR1 MNHEY, CDR2 SVGAGI. This CDR3 is CASSYAGALGYNEQFF. CDR3 bases: TGTGCCAGCAGTTATGCGGGGGCCTTGGGCTACAATGAGCAGTTCTTC.

Many counts were recorded for this clonotype. This chain uses TRBV18 with TRBJ2-4; 7 nucleotides match TRBD1. V shed 5 bases, J shed 3 bases, and the junction held 10 bases outside the gene matches. The length of the CDR3 is 16 residues. The germline gives CDR1 KGHSH, CDR2 LQKENI. CDR3 region: CASSAGQDLGKNIQYF. The CDR3 nucleotides read TGTGCCAGCTCAGCAGGACAGGATCTTGGCAAAAACATTCAGTACTTC.

As for this clonotype: This sequence may be a read error, since a much larger clone differs from it by one base. The rearrangement links TRBV13 to TRBJ2-1, with TRBD2 matching over 12 bases. The germline V gene encodes CDR1 PRHDT and CDR2 FYEKMQ (reference sequence). This CDR3 region has 15 residues. CDR3 sequence (DNA): TGTGCCTGCAGCTTAGGGGGACTAGCGGGCCTGGTGCAGTTCTTC. This codes for CACSLGGLAGLVQFF.

This clonotype occurred many times. The chain carries TRBV28 and TRBJ1-4; the D gene is possibly TRBD1 (5 bases). Germline lookup yields CDR1 MDHEN and CDR2 SYDVKM. Trimming stripped 6 bases from V and 3 bases from J, with 14 bases between. CDR3 length equals 15 residues. CDR3 sequence (DNA): TGTGCCAGCAGCCGCCTACAGGCGTCTAATGAAAAACTGTTTTTT. Its translation: CASSRLQASNEKLFF.

This clonotype was picked up many times. The chain recombines TRBV28 with TRBJ1-1, with D tentatively TRBD1 (6 bases). Germline CDR1 MDHEN, CDR2 SYDVKM. Trimming removed 1 base from V and 6 bases from J, with 15 bases in between. This CDR3 spans 15 amino acids. The CDR3 loop reads CASSLLWGKGAEAFF. The DNA for the CDR3 is TGTGCCAGCAGTTTATTGTGGGGGAAGGGGGCTGAAGCTTTCTTT. Full variable domain (remainder filled in from reference TRBV28 and TRBJ1-1): DVKVTQSSRYLVKRTGEKVFLECVQDMDHENMFWYRQDPGLGLRLIYFSYDVKMKEKGDIPEGYSVSREKKERFSLILESASTNQTSMYLCASSLLWGKGAEAFFGQGTRLTVV.

There are many counts of this clonotype. The chain uses TRBV27 and TRBJ1-1; 8 bases map to TRBD1. Trimming removed 0 bases from V and 1 base from J; junction bases left unmatched: 7. Germline values: CDR1 MNHEY, CDR2 SMNVEV (reference sequence). The CDR3 covers 17 residues. CDR3 in DNA: TGTGCCAGCAGTTTATCCACGACAGGGGTCCCGAACACTGAAGCTTTCTTT. It translates to CASSLSTTGVPNTEAFF.

V gene TRBV6-1 combines with J gene TRBJ2-6; unclear D gene. Per the germline V gene, CDR1 is MNHNS and CDR2 is SASEGT. Trimming stripped 3 bases from V and 0 bases from J, with 9 bases between. This CDR3 comprises 16 residues. CDR3 DNA sequence: TGTGCCAGCAGTGATCACGTCAGCTCTGGGGCCAACGTCCTGACTTTC. It translates to CASSDHVSSGANVLTF.

This clonotype was counted only a few times. This chain links TRBV20-1 with TRBJ1-2; no reliable D call. V was clipped by 6 bases and J by 4 bases, with 9 bases between them. The CDR3 has 11 amino acids. Looked up from germline, CDR1 is DFQATT and CDR2 is SNEGSKA (reference sequence). The CDR3 loop reads CSAPSGYGYTF. DNA for the CDR3: TGCAGTGCCCCTAGCGGCTATGGCTACACCTTC.